The clone carrying this TCR beta chain was counted at least ten times. Germline V lookup: CDR1 ENHRY, CDR2 SYGVKD. This CDR3 has 15 residues. Trimming at V came to 6 bases and at J to 0 bases, leaving 6 bases not matched to a gene. The source of the sample is a study of spatial heterogeneity in lung cancer. TCRdb called the 5' RACE reads again in MiXCR, with one record for every CDR3 protein. This repertoire shows more than 60,000 distinct CDR3 sequences, around 7.8% found once; its top ten account for 6.8%. The time point was: sample taken at primary tumor resection. The source material was PBMCs, sampled at surgery. This TCR was sampled from a male donor with early-stage non-small cell lung cancer. The chain carries TRBV10-3 and TRBJ2-3, with 7 bases that match TRBD2. DNA of the CDR3: TGTGCCATCAGAGAAGCGGGGACGAGCACAGATACGCAGTATTTT. It encodes CAIREAGTSTDTQYF.